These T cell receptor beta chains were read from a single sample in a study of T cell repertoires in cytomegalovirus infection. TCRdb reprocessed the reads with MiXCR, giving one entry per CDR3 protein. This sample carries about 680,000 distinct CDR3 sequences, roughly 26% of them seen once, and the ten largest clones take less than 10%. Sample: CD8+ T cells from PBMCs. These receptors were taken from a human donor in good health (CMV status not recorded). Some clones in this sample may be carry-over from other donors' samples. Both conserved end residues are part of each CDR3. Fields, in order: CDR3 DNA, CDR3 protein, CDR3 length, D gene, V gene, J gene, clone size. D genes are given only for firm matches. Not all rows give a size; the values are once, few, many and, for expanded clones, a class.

TGTGCCAGCAGCCAAGGATTCGGGGGACTGCAGTATTTT	CASSQGFGGLQYF	13	.	TRBV14	TRBJ2-3	few
TGTGCCAGCAGTTTAACAGGGTTCGACGGGGCCAACGTCCTGACTTTC	CASSLTGFDGANVLTF	16	.	TRBV7-9	TRBJ2-6	few
TGTGCCATCAGTGAGACCTACGAGCAGTACTTC	CAISETYEQYF	11	.	TRBV10-3	TRBJ2-7	.
TGTGCCAGCAGTTACTCTACCCTTACATGGGACAGGGACGGTACCGGGGAGCTGTTTTTT	CASSYSTLTWDRDGTGELFF	20	TRBD1	TRBV6-5	TRBJ2-2	many
TGTGCCAGCAGCCCATACCGTCAAGAGACCCAGTACTTC	CASSPYRQETQYF	13	.	TRBV6-5	TRBJ2-5	few
TGTGCCAGCAGTTTAAGGGACACCCCCACCGGGGAGCTGTTTTTT	CASSLRDTPTGELFF	15	.	TRBV12-3/TRBV12-4	TRBJ2-2	.
TGTGCCAGCAGAATTCCCGGGGAGGATACGCAGTATTTT	CASRIPGEDTQYF	13	.	TRBV7-9	TRBJ2-3	.
TGTGCCAGCAGTTCGCCGCTAGGGAACACTGAAGCTTTCTTT	CASSSPLGNTEAFF	14	.	TRBV7-4	TRBJ1-1	once
TGTGCCAGCAGTTGGGGGACAGGGAACACCATATATTTT	CASSWGTGNTIYF	13	TRBD1	TRBV6-6	TRBJ1-3	.
TGTGCCAGCAGCTTAGTACCACCGGGAGGGGCAGGGGGACAAGAGACCCAGTACTTC	CASSLVPPGGAGGQETQYF	19	.	TRBV7-8	TRBJ2-5	many
TGTGCCAGCATAAAGGGGGGCTACAATGAGCAGTTCTTC	CASIKGGYNEQFF	13	.	TRBV6-2/TRBV6-3	TRBJ2-1	many
TGCAGTGCTGCACAGGGGTCCAACTCCTACGAGCAGTACTTC	CSAAQGSNSYEQYF	14	TRBD1	TRBV20-1	TRBJ2-7	.
TGCAGCGTTGCCCAGATCAGCTCTGGAAACACCATATATTTT	CSVAQISSGNTIYF	14	.	TRBV29-1	TRBJ1-3	few
TGCAGTGCTCCCGAGACAGGGGTAGGTCAGCCCCAGCATTTT	CSAPETGVGQPQHF	14	TRBD1	TRBV20-1	TRBJ1-5	.
TGTGCCAGCAGCCCCGCGGAGGGGGCGCGATACACTGAAGCTTTCTTT	CASSPAEGARYTEAFF	16	TRBD1	TRBV7-9	TRBJ1-1	few
TGTGCCAGCAGCTTAGATAGGGGTAGTCAGCCCCAGCATTTT	CASSLDRGSQPQHF	14	.	TRBV7-8	TRBJ1-5	many
TGTGCCAGCAGTCGCTCCGGGACTCACCAAGAGACCCAGTACTTC	CASSRSGTHQETQYF	15	.	TRBV28	TRBJ2-5	.
TGTGCCAGCAGCCGCGGGGAGGGACTTGTCAATGAGCAGTTCTTC	CASSRGEGLVNEQFF	15	TRBD2	TRBV7-3	TRBJ2-1	many
TGTGCCAGCAGCCCTAGTGCAGGGGACAGGATCAATCAGCCCCAGCATTTT	CASSPSAGDRINQPQHF	17	TRBD1	TRBV7-6	TRBJ1-5	.
TGTGCCAGCATACCCACACCGAACACCGGGGAGCTGTTTTTT	CASIPTPNTGELFF	14	.	TRBV11-1	TRBJ2-2	many
TGTGCCACCAGCACCACCCGAGACGACAGGGACACAGATACGCAGTATTTT	CATSTTRDDRDTDTQYF	17	TRBD1	TRBV15	TRBJ2-3	.
TGTGCCACTTGGGGCGGTGACTATGGCTACACCTTC	CATWGGDYGYTF	12	.	TRBV27	TRBJ1-2	few
TGTGCCAGCAGCCCCCGTCCGGGGGGCTCCTACAATGAGCAGTTCTTC	CASSPRPGGSYNEQFF	16	TRBD2	TRBV7-2	TRBJ2-1	many
TGTGCCAGCAGCAATGGAGACGGAGCCAATCAGCCCCAGCATTTT	CASSNGDGANQPQHF	15	.	TRBV7-9	TRBJ1-5	many
TGTGCCAGCAGCTTAGGGCGGACGAACACTGAAGCTTTCTTT	CASSLGRTNTEAFF	14	.	TRBV7-6	TRBJ1-1	.
TGTGCCAGCAGTACTCCCCCGAGCCCACGCAACCCTCTCTATGGCTACACCTTC	CASSTPPSPRNPLYGYTF	18	.	TRBV12-3/TRBV12-4	TRBJ1-2	few
TGTGCCAGCAGCTTAGCCCTGGGATCGTATGGCTACACCTTC	CASSLALGSYGYTF	14	.	TRBV7-6	TRBJ1-2	many
TGTGCCAGCAGCGGCGGGACAACCTACGAGCAGTACTTC	CASSGGTTYEQYF	13	.	TRBV9	TRBJ2-7	.
TGTGCCAGCAGTTACGTCGGGGTGGGAGGCACCGGGGAGCTGTTTTTT	CASSYVGVGGTGELFF	16	.	TRBV6-6	TRBJ2-2	many
TGTGCCAGCAGCCAAGGCCTTGGGGGACTAGCCTCTACCGGGGAGCTGTTTTTT	CASSQGLGGLASTGELFF	18	TRBD2	TRBV14	TRBJ2-2	.
TGCGCCAGCAGCCGTAAGACTAGCGGGGGATGGACAGATACGCAGTATTTT	CASSRKTSGGWTDTQYF	17	TRBD2	TRBV4-1	TRBJ2-3	few
TGCAGCGTTGGTCACACTGAAGCTTTCTTT	CSVGHTEAFF	10	.	TRBV29-1	TRBJ1-1	.
TGTGCCAGCAGTTACCCCCCCCCGCGGGAGCAGTTCTTC	CASSYPPPREQFF	13	.	TRBV6-5	TRBJ2-1	many
TGTGCCACCAGCAGAGATCGCGGGGTTAAAAACATTCAGTACTTC	CATSRDRGVKNIQYF	15	.	TRBV15	TRBJ2-4	few
TGTGCCAGCAGCCCGGCGGTAGCGGGGAGAAATGAGCAGTTCTTC	CASSPAVAGRNEQFF	15	TRBD2	TRBV14	TRBJ2-1	once
TGTGCCAGCAGCCGTGGGACGGGAATCGACGAGCAGTACTTC	CASSRGTGIDEQYF	14	.	TRBV7-9	TRBJ2-7	many
TGTGCCAGCAGCCAGGGCAGGGGCTACACCTTC	CASSQGRGYTF	11	.	TRBV27	TRBJ1-2	.
TGTGCCAGCAGAGGACTAGCGGGGGGCAGCTCCTACGAGCAGTACTTC	CASRGLAGGSSYEQYF	16	TRBD2	TRBV6-1	TRBJ2-7	.
TGTGCCAGTAGTATACTCTATCTTGACAGGATAGAAGTTGAGCAGTTCTTC	CASSILYLDRIEVEQFF	17	.	TRBV19	TRBJ2-1	once
TGTGCCAGCAGCTTGACAGGGATGTTGGGGGATGAGCAGTTCTTC	CASSLTGMLGDEQFF	15	TRBD1	TRBV7-8	TRBJ2-1	many
TGTGCCAGCAGCACGACAGGATCGGGTCAGCCCCAGCATTTT	CASSTTGSGQPQHF	14	.	TRBV5-8	TRBJ1-5	few
TGCAGTGCCCTTGGCGACTTCAGTCTTTCGGAAAAACTGTTTTTT	CSALGDFSLSEKLFF	15	.	TRBV20-1	TRBJ1-4	.